This T cell receptor (beta chain) was obtained from a study of blood T cell repertoires in COVID-19 (dated by TCRdb to about 2020). With respect to the entire study: Samples covering the acute and convalescent phases of COVID-19 were provided by collaborators in the United States, Italy and Spain. The prospective study material was composed of cDNA or gDNA derived from T cells, B-cell-depleted T cells, or PBMCs. The dataset comprised deeply sampled blood TCRbeta repertoires from subjects exposed to, actively infected with, or recovered from COVID-19. A freely available public database, intended as a resource for researchers studying the immune response to SARS-CoV-2, is where the repertoires were released. The samples were drawn from the first 160 participants of the ongoing ImmuneRACE study and from more than 1,000 subjects provided by 6 global collaborators. Nearly every sample came with metadata listing a de-identified subject ID, COVID-19 status, age in years and sex. Where available, HLA class I and class II types were taken from metadata supplied by the sample provider and were not determined by assay-based typing.

Findings and caveats that apply to the study as a whole: The amount of clinical and demographic metadata varied by source and participant and was provided uncurated.

Remarks on this clone: The clone's antigen remains unknown. Per-base quality was not reported, and no clone a single base away is much larger than it.

Each collaborating institution followed its own protocols to collect whole blood in K2EDTA tubes. For TCRbeta analysis, collaborators shipped samples as frozen whole blood, isolated PBMCs, or DNA extracted from either of those sample types. The immunoSEQ Assay, a bias-controlled multiplex PCR, was used to amplify TCRbeta CDR3 regions from genomic DNA. The original methods were these. The number of nucleated cells in each sample was estimated from the amplification of reference gene primers within the assay. To quantify the absolute abundance of each unique TCRbeta CDR3 rearrangement, sequence reads were collapsed and filtered. For each sample, productive Simpson clonality was calculated by taking the square root of Simpson's diversity index across productive rearrangements. TCRdb provides this immuneACCESS table in a form limited to in-frame rearrangements. Some clones are lacking; in checked studies, under half of them reflect an unresolved V gene, and why the rest are absent is not known. V and J calls and clone size come straight from that table; D and trimming were deduced from the DNA. The sample profile shows roughly 140,000 clones; roughly 88% of them were found once. The ten largest make up more than 8.5% of the sample.

V and J lose 0 bases and 9 bases, and a span of 12 bases separates them. CDR3 length: 14 amino acids, cysteine to phenylalanine. Here the CDR3 DNA is all that survives: 42 bases in frame from base 1. The germline V gene gives CDR1 as SGHAT and CDR2 as FQNNGV. The sequence joins TRBV11-2 to TRBJ2-1; D gene: possibly TRBD2, on 6 matching bases. The sequenced sample was peripheral blood. The receptor's source is a man between 60 and 75 years old with active or convalescent COVID-19. This receptor has the CDR3 CASSLERMRGEQFF. The base sequence is TGTGCCAGCAGCTTAGAAAGGATGCGGGGTGAGCAGTTCTTC.